This T cell receptor beta chain emerged from a study of OX40 agonist ivuxolimab in advanced cancers. Regarding the study as a whole: CD8+ T cells showed, on average, more clonal expansion than CD4+ cells. Among the lowest peripheral clonal expansion occurred in 0.1-3.0 mg/kg partial responders.

In germline, CDR1 is SGHNT, CDR2 YYREEE (reference sequence). The V end was cut by 0 bases, the J end by 5 bases, with 8 bases between. The CDR3 length is 13 residues. The table came from immunoSEQ multiplex PCR; TCRdb's copy has only in-frame clones and leaves some out. The repertoire has around 49,000 clones, roughly 80% of them found once; the top ten carry about 15%. A note on this clone: Its target is unknown.

Sequenced material: CD4+ or CD8+ T cells sorted from blood, taken in a trial of the OX40 agonist ivuxolimab. The source is an adult with an advanced solid tumor such as melanoma, head and neck, liver or kidney cancer. The chain carries TRBV5-4 and TRBJ2-5; D ambiguous. CDR3 nucleotide sequence: TGTGCCAGCAGCTTGGAACTTCAGGAGACCCAGTACTTC. Protein: CASSLELQETQYF.